A single sample is the source of the 21 T cell receptor beta chains below, sequenced in a study of blood T cell repertoires in COVID-19 (TCRdb year 2020). To prepare the library, the immunoSEQ multiplex PCR assay was applied. TCRdb retrieved this table from immuneACCESS and kept in-frame rearrangements only. Not all clones are present; in checked studies, unresolved V genes account for under half, and no reason is known for the remainder. The sample table holds a few hundred thousand clones, of which around four fifths were seen once. The ten largest clones take up about 15% of the sample. The source material was PBMCs or T cells enriched from blood (not recorded which). The receptors shown here come from a man aged 35 to 55 who had recovered from COVID-19.

The chain carries TRBV7-2 and TRBJ2-1; TRBD2 matches 10 bases. With V trimmed by 4 bases and J by 6 bases, 12 bases remained unmatched. This CDR3 comprises 17 residues. In germline, CDR1 is SGHTA, CDR2 FQGNSA. The CDR3 sequence is CASSYLERGGQVNEQFF. CDR3 sequence (DNA): TGTGCCAGCAGCTACCTAGAGCGGGGGGGCCAAGTCAATGAGCAGTTCTTC.

The chain is built from TRBV6-5 and TRBJ2-7; 8 nucleotides match TRBD2. This CDR3 contains 15 residues. V shed 6 bases, J shed 5 bases, and the junction held 12 bases outside the gene matches. Germline CDR1 reads MNHEY; CDR2 reads SVGAGI. CDR3 coding DNA: TGTGCCAGCAGCGCCCCCCAGAGCGGGAGCCACGAGCAGTACTTC. It translates to CASSAPQSGSHEQYF.

The chain recombines TRBV5-4 with TRBJ2-1, with D possibly matching TRBD2 (5 bases). There are 16 residues in the CDR3. The germline V gene has CDR1 SGHNT and CDR2 YYREEE (reference sequence). V shed 0 bases and J shed 3 bases, with 13 bases lying between them. The CDR3 spells CASSLGGARFYNEQFF. CDR3 sequence (DNA): TGTGCCAGCAGCTTGGGGGGAGCACGTTTCTACAATGAGCAGTTCTTC.

This rearrangement joins TRBV3-1 (or the pseudogene TRBV3-2) to TRBJ2-1; 13 bases agree with TRBD2. Unmatched junction bases numbered 8, after V lost 5 bases and J lost 4 bases. CDR3 length equals 17 residues. Looked up from germline, CDR1 is LGHDT and CDR2 is YNNKEL (reference sequence). The CDR3, as DNA: TGTGCCAGCAGCTTACAGCCGGGACTAGCGGGGTACAATGAGCAGTTCTTC. Its protein product is CASSLQPGLAGYNEQFF.

The rearrangement uses TRBV6-4 and TRBJ2-1; TRBD2 agrees at 12 bases. The junction had 9 bases not matched to a gene; V was cut back by 2 bases and J by 7 bases. Germline V lookup: CDR1 MRHNA, CDR2 SNTAGT. The CDR3 length is 17 residues. The CDR3 nucleotides are TGTGCCAGCAGTGACGCCAACCTAGCGGGGGGGCCGAATGAGCAGTTCTTC. It yields the protein CASSDANLAGGPNEQFF.

V and J are TRBV6-5 and TRBJ1-1; D is possibly TRBD1 (6 bases). This CDR3 is 13 amino acids long. Trimming stripped 6 bases from V and 8 bases from J, with 16 bases between. In germline, CDR1 is MNHEY, CDR2 SVGAGI. This CDR3 reads CASSAFDRREAFF. The DNA for the CDR3 is TGTGCCAGCAGCGCATTCGACAGGAGGGAAGCTTTCTTT.

This chain connects TRBV27 to TRBJ2-4, with TRBD2 matching 9 bases. Trimming at V came to 2 bases and at J to 1 base, leaving 3 bases not matched to a gene. Germline loops: CDR1 MNHEY, CDR2 SMNVEV (reference sequence). This CDR3 region has 16 residues. CDR3 coding DNA: TGTGCCAGCAGTTTAAGGCTAGCGGGGGCCAAAAACATTCAGTACTTC. It yields the protein CASSLRLAGAKNIQYF.

The genes are TRBV5-4 and TRBJ2-7; 8 bases align to TRBD2. V lost 4 bases, J lost 6 bases, and 9 bases stayed unmatched. The CDR3 runs 14 residues. Germline assignment: CDR1 SGHNT and CDR2 YYREEE (reference sequence). The CDR3 reads CASSPGTRPSEQYF. In nucleotides, the CDR3 is TGTGCCAGCAGCCCCGGGACTAGACCCTCCGAGCAGTACTTC.

The chain links TRBV7-3 to TRBJ1-1; 9 bases fit TRBD1. This CDR3 is 17 amino acids long. The germline CDR1 and CDR2 sequences are SGHTA and FQGTGA. V was pared by 5 bases and J by 5 bases, with 15 bases of the junction left unmatched. The CDR3 DNA follows: TGTGCCAGCAGCCTCACTTCGACAGGGGGTGATGGGACTGAAGCTTTCTTT. It translates to CASSLTSTGGDGTEAFF.

This rearrangement joins TRBV12-3 or TRBV12-4 to TRBJ2-7; D not resolved. Deletions cut 2 bases from V and 7 bases from J, with 12 bases between. There are 13 residues in the CDR3. The CDR3 sequence: CASSLYLLGEQYF. CDR3 sequence (DNA): TGTGCCAGCAGTTTATACCTCCTCGGGGAGCAGTACTTC.

This clone was picked up one time. The chain recombines TRBV7-8 with TRBJ1-2; no reliable D call. With 2 bases removed from V and 8 bases from J, the gap between germline ends came to 12 bases. This CDR3 is 13 amino acids long. Germline V gene lookup returns CDR1 SGHVS and CDR2 FQNEAQ. CDR3 sequence (DNA): TGTGCCAGCAGCTTAAAGCCGAACTCGGGCTACACCTTC. This encodes CASSLKPNSGYTF.

This chain joins TRBV15 and TRBJ1-6; D unresolved. CDR3 length: 14 residues. The germline V and J ends were trimmed by 1 base and 10 bases, with 11 bases remaining between them. Germline assignment: CDR1 LNHNV and CDR2 YYDKDF (reference sequence). In DNA form, the CDR3 reads TGTGCCACCAGCAGAGGGGGAGTGGGGTCACCCCTCCACTTT. Its translation: CATSRGGVGSPLHF.

The V gene is TRBV9, the J gene TRBJ2-1; TRBD2 aligns across 10 bases. V was clipped by 2 bases and J by 10 bases; unmatched bases: 6. Germline lookup yields CDR1 SGDLS and CDR2 YYNGEE. This CDR3 region has 14 residues. This CDR3 is CASSVQRGGGEQFF. The CDR3 coding sequence is TGTGCCAGCAGCGTTCAGCGGGGGGGCGGGGAGCAGTTCTTC.

With respect to this clone: Other DNA sequences in this sample translate to the same CDR3. The rearrangement uses TRBV12-3 or TRBV12-4 and TRBJ1-1; D perhaps matches TRBD1 (5 bases). The V end was cut by 2 bases, the J end by 1 base, with 5 bases between. CDR3 length equals 13 residues. Here the CDR3 reads CASSLTGNTEAFF. Written as DNA, the CDR3 is TGTGCCAGCAGTTTAACAGGGAACACTGAAGCTTTCTTT.

This chain joins TRBV27 and TRBJ1-2, with TRBD1 identical over 7 bases. Trimming took 6 bases from V and 7 from J; bases not matched to a gene: 14. This CDR3 region has 15 residues. The V gene's germline CDR1 is MNHEY and CDR2 SMNVEV (reference sequence). CDR3 sequence: CASSADRAISSGYTF. The DNA of the CDR3 is TGTGCCAGCAGCGCCGACAGGGCGATCTCCAGTGGCTACACCTTC.

Note on this clone: The CDR3 end shows no conserved phenylalanine or tryptophan, and so a read error is likely. The DNA is left out, because the CDR3 cannot be placed on it with certainty; the CDR3 is given as TCRdb lists it. This sequence joins TRBV28 and TRBJ1-1; the D call of TRBD1 is as the table states it, not checked on the DNA. Germline CDR1 is MDHEN and CDR2 is SYDVKM. A total of 14 residues make up the CDR3, ends included. CDR3 in amino acids: CASSFGGTDIHPTA.

In this sample, this clone turned up once. V and J are TRBV24-1 and TRBJ2-5; 7 positions match TRBD1. The CDR3 contains 14 residues. V lost 7 bases and J lost 0; bases outside the gene matches: 4. Germline V gene data show CDR1 as KGHDR and CDR2 as SFDVKD. CDR3 loop: CATSGTENQETQYF. CDR3 nucleotide sequence: TGTGCCACCAGCGGGACAGAGAACCAAGAGACCCAGTACTTC.

This clone appeared a single time. The genes are TRBV3-1 (or the pseudogene TRBV3-2) and TRBJ1-6; D is uncertain. This CDR3 is 14 amino acids long. Trimming shortened V by 5 bases and J by 8 bases, and 13 bases separated the two germline ends. Germline CDR1 and CDR2: LGHDT and YNNKEL (reference sequence). The CDR3 is CASSVRHQDSPLHF. For the CDR3, the DNA is TGTGCCAGCAGCGTCCGACACCAGGATTCACCCCTCCACTTT.

The chain combines TRBV5-1 with TRBJ1-2, with a tentative D call TRBD1 (5 bases). Germline lookup yields CDR1 SGHRS and CDR2 YFSETQ. V gave up 4 bases and J gave up 2 bases, with 9 bases separating them. The CDR3 contains 13 residues. The CDR3 loop is CASSDGGNYGYTF. The CDR3 DNA sequence: TGCGCCAGCAGCGACGGGGGGAACTATGGCTACACCTTC. Looking up the rest from reference TRBV5-1 and TRBJ1-2 gives the full variable domain: KAGVTQTPRYLIKTRGQQVTLSCSPISGHRSVSWYQQTPGQGLQFLFEYFSETQRNKGNFPGRFSGRQFSNSRSEMNVSTLELGDSALYLCASSDGGNYGYTFGSGTRLTVV.

J is TRBJ1-1 and V is TRBV2; D is uncertain. CDR3 size: 11 residues. V was clipped by 6 bases and J by 3 bases, with 5 bases between them. Germline CDR1 and CDR2: SNHLY and FYNNEI. For the CDR3, the DNA is TGTGCCAGCAGGGACTACACTGAAGCTTTCTTT. The encoded protein is CASRDYTEAFF.

The chain uses TRBV7-9 and TRBJ1-1, with D possibly being TRBD1 (5 bases). Trimming took 5 bases from V and 2 from J, leaving 12 bases between them. CDR1 is SEHNR, CDR2 FQNEAQ, per germline (reference sequence). This CDR3 comprises 14 residues. The CDR3 DNA reads as TGTGCCAGCAGCCTCAGGGCGGGAAACACTGAAGCTTTCTTT. Its protein product is CASSLRAGNTEAFF.